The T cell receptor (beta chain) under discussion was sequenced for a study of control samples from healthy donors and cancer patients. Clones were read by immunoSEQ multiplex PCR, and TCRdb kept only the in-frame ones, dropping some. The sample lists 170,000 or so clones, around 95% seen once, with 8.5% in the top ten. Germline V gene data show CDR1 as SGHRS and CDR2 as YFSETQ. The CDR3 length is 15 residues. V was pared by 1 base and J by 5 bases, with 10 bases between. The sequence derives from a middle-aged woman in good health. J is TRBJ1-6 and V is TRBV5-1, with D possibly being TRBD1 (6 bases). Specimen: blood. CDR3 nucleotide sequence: TGCGCCAGCAGCTTGCGAGGACAGAATAATTCACCCCTCCACTTT. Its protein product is CASSLRGQNNSPLHF.